These 18 T cell receptor beta chains were sequenced from one sample in a study of spatial heterogeneity in lung cancer. One entry per CDR3 protein results from TCRdb running MiXCR on the 5' RACE reads. The sample carries 110,000 or so distinct CDR3 sequences, 11% recorded once. Specified time point: blood at routine non-recurrence follow-up after resection. Sequenced material: PBMCs, taken at follow-up. Source of these receptors: a female donor with early-stage non-small cell lung cancer.

The chain employs TRBV2 and TRBJ2-7, with D tentatively TRBD2 (6 bases). The germline CDR1 and CDR2 sequences are SNHLY and FYNNEI. With 8 bases removed from V and 5 bases from J, the gap between germline ends came to 16 bases. CDR3 length equals 13 residues. The CDR3 nucleotides read TGTGCCAGCGATAACGGGAGAGGGGACGAGCAGTACGTC. Its translation: CASDNGRGDEQYV.

This clonotype occurred many times. This chain connects TRBV21-1 to TRBJ1-1; the table's D call, TRBD1, has no DNA check behind it. TRBV21-1 is assigned pseudogene status. The CDR3 runs to 13 residues. The CDR3 DNA reads as TGTGCCAGCAGCCACGGGACCGACCACGAGGCTTTCTTT. Amino acids: CASSHGTDHEAFF.

This sequence joins TRBV27 and TRBJ2-1; the D is unclear. With 5 bases removed from V and 7 bases from J, the gap between germline ends came to 12 bases. Per the germline V gene, CDR1 is MNHEY and CDR2 is SMNVEV (reference sequence). This CDR3 has 13 amino acids. This chain's CDR3 is CASSPPNSNEQFF. For the CDR3, the DNA is TGTGCCAGCAGTCCCCCGAATTCAAATGAGCAGTTCTTC.

CDR3 in amino acids: CASSREESSGANVLTF. In nucleotides, the CDR3 is TGTGCCAGCTCTCGAGAGGAGAGCTCTGGGGCCAACGTCCTGACTTTC. The V and J genes are TRBV18 and TRBJ2-6, with D hard to call. Trimming took 6 bases from V and 0 from J, leaving 12 bases between them. In germline, CDR1 is KGHSH, CDR2 LQKENI. This CDR3 is built from 16 residues. The entire variable domain, with the rest obtained from reference TRBV18 and TRBJ2-6, is as follows: NAGVMQNPRHLVRRRGQEARLRCSPMKGHSHVYWYRQLPEEGLKFMVYLQKENIIDESGMPKERFSAEFPKEGPSILRIQQVVRGDSAAYFCASSREESSGANVLTFGAGSRLTVL.

This clonotype has only one observation. The chain is built from TRBV7-9 and TRBJ1-5, with TRBD1 as a possible D gene (5 bases). V lost 4 bases to trimming and J lost 7 bases, with 11 bases between them. CDR3 length: 13 residues. The V gene's germline CDR1 is SEHNR and CDR2 FQNEAQ (reference sequence). The CDR3 DNA reads TGTGCCAGCAGCTCAGGACACACCCAGCCCCAGCATTTT. This translates into CASSSGHTQPQHF.

This clonotype was seen many times. J is TRBJ2-2 and V is TRBV3-1; TRBD2 matches at 8 bases. The CDR3 totals 20 residues. The germline V gene encodes CDR1 LGHDT and CDR2 YNNKEL (reference sequence). Trimming at V came to 3 bases and at J to 4 bases, leaving 19 bases not matched to a gene. Written as DNA, the CDR3 is TGTGCCAGCAGCCACAGGACACCTGGTCTAGCGGGCACGAGCACCGGGGAGCTGTTTTTT. The encoded protein is CASSHRTPGLAGTSTGELFF.

The sample holds many counts of this clonotype. The chain recombines TRBV6-1 with TRBJ2-7; 13 bases are shared with TRBD2. CDR3 size: 14 residues. CDR1 and CDR2 (germline): MNHNS, SASEGT. Germline trimming cut 6 bases from V and 7 bases from J; bases unmatched to any gene: 6. The chain's CDR3 is CASRVGTSGKEQYV. CDR3 coding DNA: TGTGCCAGCAGAGTCGGGACTAGCGGGAAAGAGCAGTACGTC.

The chain recombines TRBV12-3 or TRBV12-4 with TRBJ2-3, with 9 bases that match TRBD1. The V gene end was trimmed by 8 bases and the J gene end by 6 bases; junction bases not matched to a gene: 15. This CDR3 is 16 amino acids long. The CDR3 loop is CASAHHSGQGPDTQYF. DNA of the CDR3: TGTGCCAGCGCACACCATTCAGGACAGGGGCCTGATACGCAGTATTTT.

This clonotype has at least ten counts. V is TRBV12-3 or TRBV12-4 and J is TRBJ2-7, with 11 bases that match TRBD1. V shed 3 bases and J 5 bases; nucleotides not matched to a gene: 9. This CDR3 comprises 16 residues. Here the CDR3 reads CASSLGTGGIIHEQYF. The CDR3, as DNA: TGTGCCAGCAGTTTGGGGACAGGGGGGATCATCCACGAGCAGTACTTC.

The CDR3 sequence is CSVEDWPVNTEAFF. As DNA, the CDR3 is TGCAGCGTTGAAGACTGGCCGGTGAACACTGAAGCTTTCTTT. V gene TRBV29-1 combines with J gene TRBJ1-1; D unresolved. Trimming took 0 bases from V and 0 from J, leaving 8 bases between them. Germline CDR1 SQVTM, CDR2 ANQGSEA. This CDR3 is built from 14 residues.

This clonotype was detected ten times or more. The CDR3 here is CATSDFLTSSRPISRITQYF. CDR3 nucleotide sequence: TGTGCCACCAGTGATTTCCTGACTAGCTCTCGGCCCATTTCTCGAATTACGCAGTATTTT. The V gene is TRBV24-1, the J gene TRBJ2-3; TRBD2 agrees at 7 bases. The CDR3 covers 20 residues. The germline CDR1 and CDR2 sequences are KGHDR and SFDVKD. Unmatched junction bases numbered 23, after V lost 1 base and J lost 8 bases.

In this sample, this clonotype turned up a few times. The chain joins TRBV5-6 to TRBJ2-1; a possible D gene is TRBD2 (6 bases). CDR1 SGHDT and CDR2 YYEEEE come from the germline V gene. V was clipped by 5 bases and J by 4 bases, with 13 bases between them. CDR3 length: 14 amino acids. The CDR3 nucleotides read TGTGCCAGCAGTAGCGGCCAACTTTACAATGAGCAGTTCTTC. Residues: CASSSGQLYNEQFF.

This clonotype was detected a few times. The V call is TRBV28, the J call TRBJ2-5; 7 bases align to TRBD2. The germline CDR1 and CDR2 sequences are MDHEN and SYDVKM. Trimming took 4 bases from V and 5 from J; bases not matched to a gene: 7. The CDR3 consists of 14 residues. CDR3 bases: TGTGCCAGCAGTTCAGCGGGAACGCGGGAGACCCAGTACTTC. Translating it yields CASSSAGTRETQYF.

The chain uses TRBV5-1 and TRBJ2-7; D ambiguous. The CDR3 sequence is 12 residues long. Germline assignment: CDR1 SGHRS and CDR2 YFSETQ. The V end lost 0 bases, the J end lost 6 bases, and 7 bases lay between the germline ends. The CDR3 loop is CASSLEAPEQYF. The CDR3 bases are TGCGCCAGCAGCTTGGAAGCACCCGAGCAGTACTTC.

The chain combines TRBV10-2 with TRBJ2-1, with a possible D match to TRBD2 (6 bases). CDR1 WSHSY and CDR2 SAAADI come from the germline V gene. The germline V and J ends were trimmed by 1 base and 2 bases, with 12 bases remaining between them. The CDR3 is 16 residues long. The CDR3 spells CASSEWGLGAYNEQFF. The CDR3, as DNA: TGCGCCAGCAGTGAGTGGGGACTGGGGGCCTACAATGAGCAGTTCTTC.

The V and J genes are TRBV3-1 and TRBJ1-2; no firm D call. Per germline, CDR1 LGHDT and CDR2 YNNKEL (reference sequence). The V gene lost 1 base and the J gene lost 3 bases, with 6 bases spanning the gap. The CDR3 has 13 residues. The CDR3 DNA sequence: TGTGCCAGCAGCCAAGCGGCAGACTATGGCTACACCTTC. Its protein is CASSQAADYGYTF.

This clonotype was seen just once. The J gene is TRBJ2-2, the V gene TRBV29-1, with D perhaps TRBD2 (5 bases). This CDR3 spans 11 amino acids. Per the germline V gene, CDR1 is SQVTM and CDR2 is ANQGSEA. Trimming cost V 7 bases and J 4 bases, with 7 bases left between them. The CDR3 DNA sequence: TGCAGCGCGGGGATCACCGGGGAGCTGTTTTTT. It codes for CSAGITGELFF.

There are a few counts of this clonotype. The chain links TRBV20-1 to TRBJ2-7, with 8 bases that match TRBD1. The CDR3 runs 14 residues. CDR1 and CDR2 (germline): DFQATT, SNEGSKA (reference sequence). Trimming removed 6 bases from V and 3 bases from J; junction bases left unmatched: 10. The CDR3 nucleotides are TGCAGTGCGGGACCGGGACAGGCTCTCTACGAGCAGTACTTC. Amino acids: CSAGPGQALYEQYF.